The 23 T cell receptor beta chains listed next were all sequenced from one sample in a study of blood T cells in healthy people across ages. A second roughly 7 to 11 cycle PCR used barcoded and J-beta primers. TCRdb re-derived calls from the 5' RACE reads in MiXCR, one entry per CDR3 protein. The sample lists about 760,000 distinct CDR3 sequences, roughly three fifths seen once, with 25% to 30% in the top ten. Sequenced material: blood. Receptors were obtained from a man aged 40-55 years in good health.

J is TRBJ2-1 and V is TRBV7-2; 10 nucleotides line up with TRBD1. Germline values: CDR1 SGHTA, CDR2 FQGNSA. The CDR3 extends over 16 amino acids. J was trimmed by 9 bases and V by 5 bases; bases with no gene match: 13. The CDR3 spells CASSPRRGQGRGEQFF. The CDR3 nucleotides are TGTGCCAGCAGCCCCCGGAGGGGACAGGGGCGGGGTGAGCAGTTCTTC.

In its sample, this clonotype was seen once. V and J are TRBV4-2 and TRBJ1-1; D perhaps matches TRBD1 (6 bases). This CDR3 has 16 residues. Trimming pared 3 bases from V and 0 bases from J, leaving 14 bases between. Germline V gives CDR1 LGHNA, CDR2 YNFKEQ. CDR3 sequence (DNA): TGTGCCAGCAGCCATGCTCAGGGGTCAATGAACACTGAAGCTTTCTTT. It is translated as CASSHAQGSMNTEAFF.

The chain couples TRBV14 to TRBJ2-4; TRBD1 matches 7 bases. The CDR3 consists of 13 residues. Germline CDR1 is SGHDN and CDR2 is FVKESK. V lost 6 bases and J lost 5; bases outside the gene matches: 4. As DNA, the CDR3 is TGTGCCAGCAGAGGAAGGGGGCAAAACATTCAGTACTTC. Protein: CASRGRGQNIQYF.

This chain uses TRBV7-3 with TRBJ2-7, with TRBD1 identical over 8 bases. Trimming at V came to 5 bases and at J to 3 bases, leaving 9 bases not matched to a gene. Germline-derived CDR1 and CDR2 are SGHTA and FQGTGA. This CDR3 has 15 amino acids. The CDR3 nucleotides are TGTGCCAGCAGCATGGACAGGGCGAAATTCTACGAGCAGTACTTC. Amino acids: CASSMDRAKFYEQYF.

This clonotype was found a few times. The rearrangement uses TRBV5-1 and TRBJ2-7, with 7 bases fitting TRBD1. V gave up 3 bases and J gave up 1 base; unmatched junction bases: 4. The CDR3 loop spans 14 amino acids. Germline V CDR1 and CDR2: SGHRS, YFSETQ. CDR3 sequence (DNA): TGCGCCAGCAGCTCAACGACAGGGTCCTACGAGCAGTACTTC. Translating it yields CASSSTTGSYEQYF.

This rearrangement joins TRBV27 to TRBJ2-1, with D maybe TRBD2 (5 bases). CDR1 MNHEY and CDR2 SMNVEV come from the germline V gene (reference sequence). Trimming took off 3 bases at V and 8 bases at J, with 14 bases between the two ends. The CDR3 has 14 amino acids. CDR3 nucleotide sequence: TGTGCCAGCAGTTTTAGCCTTGAGGGAGATGAGCAGTTCTTC. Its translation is CASSFSLEGDEQFF.

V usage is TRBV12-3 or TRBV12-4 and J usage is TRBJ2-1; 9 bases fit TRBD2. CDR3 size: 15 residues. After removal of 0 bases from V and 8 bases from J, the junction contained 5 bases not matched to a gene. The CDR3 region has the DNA TGTGCCAGCAGTTTAGCTAGCGGGAGAGTCTATGAGCAGTTCTTC. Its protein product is CASSLASGRVYEQFF.

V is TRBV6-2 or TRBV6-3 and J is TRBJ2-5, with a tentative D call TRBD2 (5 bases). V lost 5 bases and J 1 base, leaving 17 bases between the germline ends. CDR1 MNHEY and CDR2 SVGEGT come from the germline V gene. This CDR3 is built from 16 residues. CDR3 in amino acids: CASSPLTGLSQETQYF. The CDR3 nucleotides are TGTGCCAGCAGTCCCCTTACCGGACTTAGCCAAGAGACCCAGTACTTC.

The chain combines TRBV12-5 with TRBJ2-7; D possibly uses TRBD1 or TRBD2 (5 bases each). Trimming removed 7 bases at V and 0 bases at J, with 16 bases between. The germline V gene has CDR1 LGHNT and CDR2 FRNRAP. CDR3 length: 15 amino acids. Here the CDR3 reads CASVQGVGGSYEQYF. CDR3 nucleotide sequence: TGTGCTAGTGTCCAAGGGGTTGGGGGCTCCTACGAGCAGTACTTC.

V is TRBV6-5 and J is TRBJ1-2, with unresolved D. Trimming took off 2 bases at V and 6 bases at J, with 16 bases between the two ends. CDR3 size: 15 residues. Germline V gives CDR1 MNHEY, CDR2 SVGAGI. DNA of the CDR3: TGTGCCAGCAGTTACAGTCGGGTGGGGAACCATGGCTACACCTTC. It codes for CASSYSRVGNHGYTF.

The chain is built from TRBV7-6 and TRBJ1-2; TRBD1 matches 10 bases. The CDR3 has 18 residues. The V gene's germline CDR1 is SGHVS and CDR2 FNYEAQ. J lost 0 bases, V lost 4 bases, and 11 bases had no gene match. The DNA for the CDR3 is TGTGCCAGCAGCTCCCAGGGGACAGGGGCGGAGGCTAACTATGGCTACACCTTC. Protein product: CASSSQGTGAEANYGYTF.

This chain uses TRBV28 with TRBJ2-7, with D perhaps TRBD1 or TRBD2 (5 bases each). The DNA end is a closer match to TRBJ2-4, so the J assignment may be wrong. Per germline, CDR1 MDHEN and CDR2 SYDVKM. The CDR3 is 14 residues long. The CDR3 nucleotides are TGTGCCAGCAGTCCAGGGACCGTTGGCTACATTCAGTACTTC. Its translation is CASSPGTVGYIQYF.

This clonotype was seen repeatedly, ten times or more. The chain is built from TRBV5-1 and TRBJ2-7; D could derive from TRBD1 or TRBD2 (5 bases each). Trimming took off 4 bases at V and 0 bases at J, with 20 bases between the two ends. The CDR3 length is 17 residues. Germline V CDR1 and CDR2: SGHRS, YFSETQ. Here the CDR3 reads CASSQRDAGDRSYEQYF. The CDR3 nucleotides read TGCGCCAGCAGCCAGAGGGACGCCGGCGATCGCTCCTACGAGCAGTACTTC.

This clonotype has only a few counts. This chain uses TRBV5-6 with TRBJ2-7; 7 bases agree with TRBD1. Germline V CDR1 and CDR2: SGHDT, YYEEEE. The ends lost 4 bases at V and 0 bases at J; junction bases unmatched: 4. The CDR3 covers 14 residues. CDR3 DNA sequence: TGTGCCAGCAGCGTGACAGGGAACTCCTACGAGCAGTACTTC. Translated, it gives CASSVTGNSYEQYF.

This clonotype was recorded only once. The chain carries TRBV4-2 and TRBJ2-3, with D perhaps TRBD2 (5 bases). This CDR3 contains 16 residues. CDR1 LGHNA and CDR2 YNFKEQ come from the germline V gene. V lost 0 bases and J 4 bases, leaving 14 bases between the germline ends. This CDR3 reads CASSQERFGLADTQYF. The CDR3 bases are TGTGCCAGCAGCCAAGAACGGTTCGGACTCGCAGATACGCAGTATTTT.

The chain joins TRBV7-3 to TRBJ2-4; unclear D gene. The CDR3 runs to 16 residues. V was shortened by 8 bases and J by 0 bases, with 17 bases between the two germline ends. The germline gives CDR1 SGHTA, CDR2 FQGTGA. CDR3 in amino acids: CASPPGGVLAKNIQYF. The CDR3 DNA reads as TGTGCCAGCCCCCCGGGCGGCGTTCTAGCCAAAAACATTCAGTACTTC.

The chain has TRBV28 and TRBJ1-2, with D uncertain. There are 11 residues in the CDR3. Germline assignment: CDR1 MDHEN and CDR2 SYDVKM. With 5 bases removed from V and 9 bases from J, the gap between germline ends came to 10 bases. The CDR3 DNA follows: TGTGCCAGCAGTCCAGATCTAAGCTACACCTTC. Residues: CASSPDLSYTF.

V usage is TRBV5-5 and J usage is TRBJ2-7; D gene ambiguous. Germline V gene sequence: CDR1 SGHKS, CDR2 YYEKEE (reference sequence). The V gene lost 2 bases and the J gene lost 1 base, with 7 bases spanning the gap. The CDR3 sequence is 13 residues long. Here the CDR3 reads CASSFSPSYEQYF. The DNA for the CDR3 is TGTGCCAGCAGCTTTAGTCCATCCTACGAGCAGTACTTC.

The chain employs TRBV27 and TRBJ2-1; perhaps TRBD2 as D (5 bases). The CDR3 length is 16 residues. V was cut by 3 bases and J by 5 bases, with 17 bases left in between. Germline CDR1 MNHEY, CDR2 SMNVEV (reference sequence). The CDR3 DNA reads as TGTGCCAGCAGTTTTAGCGTATTGGGCAGTAACAATGAGCAGTTCTTC. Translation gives CASSFSVLGSNNEQFF.

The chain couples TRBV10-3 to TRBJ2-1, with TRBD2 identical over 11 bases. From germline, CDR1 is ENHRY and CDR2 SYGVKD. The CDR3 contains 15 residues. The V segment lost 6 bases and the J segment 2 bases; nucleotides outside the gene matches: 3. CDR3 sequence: CAISLAGGPYNEQFF. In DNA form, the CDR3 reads TGTGCCATCAGCCTAGCGGGGGGACCCTACAATGAGCAGTTCTTC.

The chain's CDR3 is CASSLVPSGGETQYF. The CDR3 DNA reads TGTGCCAGCAGCTTGGTTCCCTCGGGGGGAGAGACCCAGTACTTC. The chain combines TRBV5-5 with TRBJ2-5, with TRBD2 matching over 7 bases. The CDR3 contains 15 residues. V dropped 0 bases and J dropped 4; count of bases not matched to a gene: 6. CDR1 is SGHKS and CDR2 is YYEKEE in the germline V gene (reference sequence).

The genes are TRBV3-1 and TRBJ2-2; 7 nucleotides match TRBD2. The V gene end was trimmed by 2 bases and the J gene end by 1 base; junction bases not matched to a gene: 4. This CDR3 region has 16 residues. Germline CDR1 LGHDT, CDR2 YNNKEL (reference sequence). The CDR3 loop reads CASSQMVAGNTGELFF. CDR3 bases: TGTGCCAGCAGCCAAATGGTAGCGGGGAACACCGGGGAGCTGTTTTTT.

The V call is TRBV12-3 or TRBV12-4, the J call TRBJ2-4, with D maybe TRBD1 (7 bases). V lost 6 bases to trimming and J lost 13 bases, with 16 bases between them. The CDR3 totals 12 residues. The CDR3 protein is CASRSGGREQYF. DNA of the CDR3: TGTGCCAGCAGATCAGGGGGTCGGGAGCAGTACTTC.